What follows is one T cell receptor (beta chain) and its context. The data belong to a study of blood T cell repertoires in COVID-19. As for the study in general: There were acute and convalescent COVID-19 samples, and they came from the United States, Italy and Spain. PBMCs, B-cell-depleted T cells, or T cells provided the cDNA or gDNA that made up the material.

The V segment lost 12 bases and the J segment 0 bases; nucleotides outside the gene matches: 13. CDR1 KGHDR and CDR2 SFDVKD come from the germline V gene. The length of the CDR3 is 16 residues. Original methodology: Amplification of reference gene primers was used by the study to estimate nucleated cell counts. Here immunoSEQ multiplex PCR was the method, and the copy in TCRdb shows in-frame clones only, minus some. The DNA gave D and trimming, while V, J and clone size come from that table. The data show some 140,000 clones, just under 85% seen once. Sequenced: peripheral blood. The genes are TRBV24-1 and TRBJ1-3, with 7 bases fitting TRBD1. The source is a woman aged 55-70 years with acute or convalescent COVID-19. In DNA, the CDR3 is TGTGCCTCCCCGGGGACAGACGATTGCTCTGGAAACACCATATATTTT. Its translation is CASPGTDDCSGNTIYF.